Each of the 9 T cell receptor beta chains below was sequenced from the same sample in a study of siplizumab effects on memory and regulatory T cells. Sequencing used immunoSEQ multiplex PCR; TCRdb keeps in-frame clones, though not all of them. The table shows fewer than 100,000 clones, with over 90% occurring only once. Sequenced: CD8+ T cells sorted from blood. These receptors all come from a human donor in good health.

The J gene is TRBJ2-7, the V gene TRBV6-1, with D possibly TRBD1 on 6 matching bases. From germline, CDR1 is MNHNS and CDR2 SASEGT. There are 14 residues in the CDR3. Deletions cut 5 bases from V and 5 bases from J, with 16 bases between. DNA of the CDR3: TGTGCCAGCAGTCATGATCCACAGGGTAACGAGCAGTACTTC. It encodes CASSHDPQGNEQYF.

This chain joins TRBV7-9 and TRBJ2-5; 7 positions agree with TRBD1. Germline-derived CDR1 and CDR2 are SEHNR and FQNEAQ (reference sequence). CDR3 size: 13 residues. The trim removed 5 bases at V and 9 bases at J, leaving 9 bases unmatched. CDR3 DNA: TGTGCCAGCAGCCCTCCGGGACAGCTGGCCCAGTACTTC. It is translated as CASSPPGQLAQYF. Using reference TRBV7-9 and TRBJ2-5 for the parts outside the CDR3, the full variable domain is DTGVSQNPRHKITKRGQNVTFRCDPISEHNRLYWYRQTLGQGPEFLTYFQNEAQLEKSRLLSDRFSAERPKGSFSTLEIQRTEQGDSAMYLCASSPPGQLAQYFGPGTRLLVL.

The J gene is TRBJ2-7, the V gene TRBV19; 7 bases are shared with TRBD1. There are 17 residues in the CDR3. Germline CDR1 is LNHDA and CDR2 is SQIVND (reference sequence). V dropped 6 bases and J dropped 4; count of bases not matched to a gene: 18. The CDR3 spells CASSTRVGGQQGYEQYF. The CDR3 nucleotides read TGTGCCAGTAGCACCAGGGTAGGGGGACAGCAAGGGTACGAGCAGTACTTC.

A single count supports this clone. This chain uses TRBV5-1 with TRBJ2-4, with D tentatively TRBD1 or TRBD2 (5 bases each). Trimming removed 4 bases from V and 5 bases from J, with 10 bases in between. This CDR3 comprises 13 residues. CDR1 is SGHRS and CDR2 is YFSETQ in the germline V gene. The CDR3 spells CASSVGVENIQYF. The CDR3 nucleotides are TGCGCCAGCAGCGTGGGGGTAGAAAACATTCAGTACTTC.

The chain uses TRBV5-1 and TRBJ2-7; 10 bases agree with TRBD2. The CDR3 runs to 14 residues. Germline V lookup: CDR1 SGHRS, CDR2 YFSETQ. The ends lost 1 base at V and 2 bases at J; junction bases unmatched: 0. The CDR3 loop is CASSLTSGTYEQYF. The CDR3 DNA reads TGCGCCAGCAGCTTGACTAGCGGGACCTACGAGCAGTACTTC.

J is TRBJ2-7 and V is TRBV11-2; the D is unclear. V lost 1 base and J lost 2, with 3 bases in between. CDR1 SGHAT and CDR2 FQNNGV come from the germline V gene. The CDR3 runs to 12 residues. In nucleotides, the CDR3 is TGTGCCAGCAGCTTAGCTGCCTACGAGCAGTACTTC. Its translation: CASSLAAYEQYF.

CDR3 coding DNA: TGTGCCAGCAGCACCCCCGTTGAGGAAATGAACACTGAAGCTTTCTTT. Its translation is CASSTPVEEMNTEAFF. This chain connects TRBV28 to TRBJ1-1, with D hard to call. Germline loops: CDR1 MDHEN, CDR2 SYDVKM. Trimming pared 6 bases from V and 0 bases from J, leaving 17 bases between. The CDR3 is made up of 16 amino acids.

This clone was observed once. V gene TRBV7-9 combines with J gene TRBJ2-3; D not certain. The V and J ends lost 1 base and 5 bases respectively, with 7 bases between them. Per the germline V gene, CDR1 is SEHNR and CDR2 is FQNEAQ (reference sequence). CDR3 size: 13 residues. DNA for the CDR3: TGTGCCAGCAGCTTAGTTGCGGAAGATACGCAGTATTTT. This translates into CASSLVAEDTQYF.

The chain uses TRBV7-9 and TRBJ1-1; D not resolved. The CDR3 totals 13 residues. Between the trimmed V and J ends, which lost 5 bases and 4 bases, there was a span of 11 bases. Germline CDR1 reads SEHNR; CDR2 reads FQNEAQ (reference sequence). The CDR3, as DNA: TGTGCCAGCAGCACCACTGTTGCCACTGAAGCTTTCTTT. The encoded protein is CASSTTVATEAFF.